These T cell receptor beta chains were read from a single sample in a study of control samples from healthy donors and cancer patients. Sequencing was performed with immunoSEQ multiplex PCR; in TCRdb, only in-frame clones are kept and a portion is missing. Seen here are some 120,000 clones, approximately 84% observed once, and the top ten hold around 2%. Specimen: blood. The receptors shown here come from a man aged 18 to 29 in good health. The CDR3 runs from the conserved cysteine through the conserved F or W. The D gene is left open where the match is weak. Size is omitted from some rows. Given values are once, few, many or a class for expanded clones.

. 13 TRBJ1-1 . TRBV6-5 CASRVSRNTEAFF TGTGCCAGCAGGGTTTCAAGGAACACTGAAGCTTTCTTT
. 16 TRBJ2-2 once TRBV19 CASSIGQGRNTGELFF TGTGCCAGTAGTATCGGGCAGGGGCGCAACACCGGGGAGCTGTTTTTT
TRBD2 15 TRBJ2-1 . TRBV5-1 CASSPGLAGANEQFF TGCGCCAGCAGCCCGGGACTAGCGGGAGCAAATGAGCAGTTCTTC
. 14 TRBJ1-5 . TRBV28 CASRERVRNQPQHF TGTGCCAGCAGGGAGAGGGTTCGCAATCAGCCCCAGCATTTT
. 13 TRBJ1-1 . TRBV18 CASSPDLRTEAFF TGTGCCAGCTCACCAGATCTGCGCACTGAAGCTTTCTTT
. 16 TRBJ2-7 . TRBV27 CASSPTGTPGAYEQYF TGTGCCAGCAGCCCGACCGGGACCCCAGGGGCCTACGAGCAGTACTTC
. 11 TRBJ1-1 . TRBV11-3 CASSSGTEAFF TGTGCCAGCAGCTCCGGCACTGAAGCTTTCTTT
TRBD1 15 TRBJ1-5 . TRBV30 CALTTGGISNQPQHF TGTGCCTTGACGACAGGGGGCATTAGCAATCAGCCCCAGCATTTT
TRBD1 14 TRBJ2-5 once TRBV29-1 CSVAPGQGTETQYF TGCAGCGTTGCGCCGGGACAGGGGACGGAGACCCAGTACTTC
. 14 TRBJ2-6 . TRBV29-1 CSVQLRSGANVLTF TGCAGCGTGCAGCTCCGCTCTGGGGCCAACGTCCTGACTTTC
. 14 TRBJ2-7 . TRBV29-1 CSVTTEISSYEQYF TGCAGCGTGACGACAGAAATAAGCTCCTACGAGCAGTACTTC
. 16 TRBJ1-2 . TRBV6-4 CASTPGTHTSNYGYTF TGTGCCAGCACCCCGGGGACCCATACCTCTAACTATGGCTACACCTTC
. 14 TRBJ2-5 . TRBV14 CASSRAGSGETQYF TGTGCCAGCAGCCGAGCAGGGTCCGGGGAGACCCAGTACTTC
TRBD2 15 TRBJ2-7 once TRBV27 CASRDRAGASYEQYF TGTGCCAGCAGGGACAGAGCGGGAGCCTCCTACGAGCAGTACTTC
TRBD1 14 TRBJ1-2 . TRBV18 CASSQDRAGFGYTF TGTGCCAGCTCACAAGACAGGGCGGGGTTTGGCTACACCTTC
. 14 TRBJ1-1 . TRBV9 CASSPSGGETEAFF TGTGCCAGCAGCCCCTCTGGGGGAGAGACTGAAGCTTTCTTT
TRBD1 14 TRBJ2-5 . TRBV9 CASSGQGARETQYF TGTGCCAGCTCCGGACAGGGGGCGAGGGAGACCCAGTACTTC
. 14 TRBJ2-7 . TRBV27 CASSRAESSYEQYF TGTGCCAGCAGCCGGGCAGAAAGCTCCTACGAGCAGTACTTC
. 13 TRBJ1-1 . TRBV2 CASSEMGGTEAFF TGTGCCAGCAGTGAAATGGGAGGCACTGAAGCTTTCTTT
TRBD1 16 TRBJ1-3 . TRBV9 CASSALSGTGVNTIYF TGTGCCAGCAGCGCCCTCTCCGGGACAGGGGTTAACACCATATATTTT
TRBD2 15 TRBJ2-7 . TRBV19 CASSIMTSGIYEQYF TGTGCCAGTAGTATTATGACTAGCGGGATCTACGAGCAGTACTTC
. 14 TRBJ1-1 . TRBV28 CASRPQGPGSEAFF TGTGCCAGCAGGCCCCAGGGCCCGGGGTCTGAAGCTTTCTTT
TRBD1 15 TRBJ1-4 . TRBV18 CASSTDRDRGEKLFF TGTGCCAGCTCAACGGACAGGGACAGGGGAGAAAAACTGTTTTTT
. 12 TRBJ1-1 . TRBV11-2 CASRYLTGEAFF TGTGCCAGCAGATACCTCACAGGGGAAGCTTTCTTT